This T cell receptor beta chain was identified during a study of early T cells in non-severe SARS-CoV-2 infection. Trimming took off 6 bases at V and 0 bases at J, with 10 bases between the two ends. This CDR3 region has 14 residues. This clonotype was seen more than once but under ten times. TCRdb analysed the 5' RACE reads with MiXCR anew, one entry per CDR3 protein. Among tens of thousands of distinct CDR3 sequences listed, 4% to 5% were seen once. The receptor was derived from an adult who was a healthcare worker with PCR-confirmed SARS-CoV-2 infection or an uninfected control (not recorded which). The rearrangement uses TRBV12-3 or TRBV12-4 and TRBJ2-3; possibly TRBD1 or TRBD2 for D (5 bases each). The source material was whole blood. The CDR3 DNA sequence: TGTGCCAGCAGGTGGGACGGGAGCACAGATACGCAGTATTTT. As protein: CASRWDGSTDTQYF.